Listed below are T cell receptor beta chains from one sample, sequenced in a study of neoadjuvant anti-PD-1 for oral cavity cancer. Sequencing used immunoSEQ multiplex PCR; TCRdb keeps in-frame clones, though not all of them. The sample lists some 14,000 clones, 65% to 85% seen once, with 2.8% in the top ten. Source: PBMCs, taken after nivolumab (anti-PD-1) treatment. The receptors stem from a person aged 35 to 85 with oral cavity squamous cell carcinoma. The CDR3 runs from the conserved cysteine through the conserved F or W. Fields, in order: D gene, clone size, J gene, V gene, CDR3 protein, CDR3 DNA. D genes are given only for firm matches. The size of a clone is reported for some rows only, either as once, few or many, or as a class for expanded clones.

>TRBD2|.|TRBJ2-2|TRBV6-1
CASRLSGGVTGELFF
TGTGCCAGCAGACTCTCGGGAGGGGTAACCGGGGAGCTGTTTTTT
>.|.|TRBJ1-2|TRBV6-5
CASSYSRQSYGYTF
TGTGCCAGCAGTTACTCGAGACAGTCCTATGGCTACACCTTC
>.|.|TRBJ1-1|TRBV16
CASSPTRAVNTEAFF
TGTGCCAGCAGCCCCACGAGGGCAGTGAACACTGAAGCTTTCTTT
>.|.|TRBJ1-1|TRBV6-1
CASSTGSSNTEAFF
TGTGCCAGCAGTACAGGGAGCTCGAACACTGAAGCTTTCTTT
>TRBD2|.|TRBJ2-2|TRBV6-4
CASKLAGGHTGELFF
TGTGCCAGCAAACTAGCGGGAGGACACACCGGGGAGCTGTTTTTT
>TRBD1|few|TRBJ1-2|TRBV30
CAWSFQGARGYTF
TGTGCCTGGAGTTTTCAGGGGGCTCGGGGCTACACCTTC
>TRBD1|.|TRBJ2-7|TRBV11-2
CASSLGTASSYEQYF
TGTGCCAGCAGTCTAGGGACAGCCTCCTCCTACGAGCAGTACTTC
>.|.|TRBJ1-1|TRBV6-5
CASYPRSEDTEAFF
TGTGCCAGCTACCCCCGATCCGAGGACACTGAAGCTTTCTTT
>.|.|TRBJ2-1|TRBV9
CASSPGVGEQFF
TGTGCCAGCAGCCCCGGGGTCGGGGAGCAGTTCTTC
>.|.|TRBJ2-7|TRBV19
CASSFVGDEQYF
TGTGCCAGTAGCTTCGTAGGGGACGAGCAGTACTTC
>TRBD1|.|TRBJ2-7|TRBV6-1
CASSEVKSRTGSYEQYF
TGTGCCAGCAGTGAAGTAAAGTCCAGGACAGGGTCCTACGAGCAGTACTTC
>.|.|TRBJ2-7|TRBV25-1
CASSAPPDGGPAYEQYF
TGTGCCAGCAGTGCCCCTCCCGATGGGGGCCCCGCCTACGAGCAGTACTTC
>TRBD2|.|TRBJ2-5|TRBV11-2
CASSGTSGGQETQYF
TGTGCCAGCAGCGGGACTAGCGGGGGGCAAGAGACCCAGTACTTC
>TRBD1|.|TRBJ1-4|TRBV2
CASSARQGAGEKLFF
TGTGCCAGCAGTGCAAGGCAGGGGGCTGGTGAAAAACTGTTTTTT